This T cell receptor beta chain emerged from a study of blood T cell repertoires in COVID-19. About the research overall: From the United States, Italy and Spain came samples of acute and convalescent COVID-19.

Produced via immunoSEQ multiplex PCR; TCRdb's table is partial and in-frame only. The profile covers around 220,000 clones, with more than 60% appearing a single time and roughly 4% taken by the ten largest. The sequencing sample was made of peripheral blood. This clonotype was obtained from a woman aged 40 to 55 with active or convalescent COVID-19.

The CDR3 reads CASSSDRDPEAFF. Written as DNA, the CDR3 is TGTGCCAGCAGTTCCGACAGAGACCCTGAAGCTTTCTTT. The chain has TRBV12-3 or TRBV12-4 and TRBJ1-1, with D possibly matching TRBD1 (5 bases). The CDR3 extends over 13 amino acids. The V and J ends lost 4 bases and 6 bases respectively, with 12 bases between them.